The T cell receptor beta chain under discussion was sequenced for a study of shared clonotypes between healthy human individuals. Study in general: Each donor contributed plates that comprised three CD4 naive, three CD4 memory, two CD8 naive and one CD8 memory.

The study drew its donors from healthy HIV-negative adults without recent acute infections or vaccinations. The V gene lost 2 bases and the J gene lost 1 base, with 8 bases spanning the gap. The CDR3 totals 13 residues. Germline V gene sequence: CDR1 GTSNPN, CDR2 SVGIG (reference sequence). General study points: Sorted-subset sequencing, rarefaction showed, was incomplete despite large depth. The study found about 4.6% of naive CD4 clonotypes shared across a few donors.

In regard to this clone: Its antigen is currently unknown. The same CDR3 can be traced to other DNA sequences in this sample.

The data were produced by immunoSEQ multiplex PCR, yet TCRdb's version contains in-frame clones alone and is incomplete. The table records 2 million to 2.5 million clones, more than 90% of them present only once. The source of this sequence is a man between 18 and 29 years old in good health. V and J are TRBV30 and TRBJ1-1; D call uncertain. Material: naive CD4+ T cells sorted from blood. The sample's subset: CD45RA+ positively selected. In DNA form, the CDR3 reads TGTGCCTGGAGTCGTGTTGGGAACACTGAAGCTTTCTTT. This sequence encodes CAWSRVGNTEAFF. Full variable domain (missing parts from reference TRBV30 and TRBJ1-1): SQTIHQWPATLVQPVGSPLSLECTVEGTSNPNLYWYRQAAGRGLQLLFYSVGIGQISSEVPQNLSASRPQDRQFILSSKKLLLSDSGFYLCAWSRVGNTEAFFGQGTRLTVV.